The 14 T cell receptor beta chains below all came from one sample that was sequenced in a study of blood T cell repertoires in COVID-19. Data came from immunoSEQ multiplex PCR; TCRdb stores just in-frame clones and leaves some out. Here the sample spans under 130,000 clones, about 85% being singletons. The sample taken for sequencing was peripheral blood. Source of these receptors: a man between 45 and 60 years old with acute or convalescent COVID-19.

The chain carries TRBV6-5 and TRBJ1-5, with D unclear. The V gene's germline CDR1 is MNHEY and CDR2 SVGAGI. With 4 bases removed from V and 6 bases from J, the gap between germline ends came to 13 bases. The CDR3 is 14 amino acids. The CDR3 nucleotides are TGTGCCAGCAGTTTTGACCGGGAATCTCAGCCCCAGCATTTT. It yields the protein CASSFDRESQPQHF.

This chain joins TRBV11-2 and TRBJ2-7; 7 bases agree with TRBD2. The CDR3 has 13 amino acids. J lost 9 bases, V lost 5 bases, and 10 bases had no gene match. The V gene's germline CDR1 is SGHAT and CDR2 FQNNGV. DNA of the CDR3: TGTGCCAGCAGCCCCCCGGGGGGAAGGTTGCAGTACTTC. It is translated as CASSPPGGRLQYF.

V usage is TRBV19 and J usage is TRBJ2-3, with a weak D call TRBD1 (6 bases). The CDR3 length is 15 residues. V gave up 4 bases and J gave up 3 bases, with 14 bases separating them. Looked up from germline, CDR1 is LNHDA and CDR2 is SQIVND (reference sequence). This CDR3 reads CASSNLKGVTDTQYF. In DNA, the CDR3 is TGTGCCAGTAGTAACCTCAAGGGGGTAACAGATACGCAGTATTTT. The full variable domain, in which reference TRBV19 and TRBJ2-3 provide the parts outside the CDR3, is DGGITQSPKYLFRKEGQNVTLSCEQNLNHDAMYWYRQDPGQGLRLIYYSQIVNDFQKGDIAEGYSVSREKKESFPLTVTSAQKNPTAFYLCASSNLKGVTDTQYFGPGTRLTVL.

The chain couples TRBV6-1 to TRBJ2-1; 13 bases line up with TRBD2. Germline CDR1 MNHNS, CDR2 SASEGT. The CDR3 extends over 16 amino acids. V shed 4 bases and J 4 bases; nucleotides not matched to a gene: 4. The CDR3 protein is CASSAPGLAGYNEQFF. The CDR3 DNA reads TGTGCCAGCAGTGCACCGGGACTAGCGGGGTACAATGAGCAGTTCTTC.

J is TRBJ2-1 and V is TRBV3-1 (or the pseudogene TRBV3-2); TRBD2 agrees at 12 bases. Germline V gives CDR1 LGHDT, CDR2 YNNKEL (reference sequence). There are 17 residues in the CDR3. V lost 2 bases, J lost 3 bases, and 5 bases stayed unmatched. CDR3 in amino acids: CASSQQRLAGDYNEQFF. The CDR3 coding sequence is TGTGCCAGCAGCCAACAACGACTAGCGGGGGACTACAATGAGCAGTTCTTC.

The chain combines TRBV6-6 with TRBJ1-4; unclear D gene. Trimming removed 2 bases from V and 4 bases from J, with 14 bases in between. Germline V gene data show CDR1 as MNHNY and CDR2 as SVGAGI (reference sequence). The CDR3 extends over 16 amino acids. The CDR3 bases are TGTGCCAGCAGTTACGGCCGGAGTACAAGTAATGAAAAACTGTTTTTT. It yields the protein CASSYGRSTSNEKLFF.

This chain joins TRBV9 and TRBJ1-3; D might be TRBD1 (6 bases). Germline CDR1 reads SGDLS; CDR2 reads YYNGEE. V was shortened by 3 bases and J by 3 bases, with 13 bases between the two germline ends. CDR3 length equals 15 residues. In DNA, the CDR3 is TGTGCCAGCAGCGCCACGACAGGCTTTGGAAACACCATATATTTT. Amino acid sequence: CASSATTGFGNTIYF.

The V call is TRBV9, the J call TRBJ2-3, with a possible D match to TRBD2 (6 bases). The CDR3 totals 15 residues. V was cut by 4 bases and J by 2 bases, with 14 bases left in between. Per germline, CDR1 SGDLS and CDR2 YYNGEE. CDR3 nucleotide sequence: TGTGCCAGCAGCCCCACCGGGACTGTCACAGATACGCAGTATTTT. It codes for CASSPTGTVTDTQYF.

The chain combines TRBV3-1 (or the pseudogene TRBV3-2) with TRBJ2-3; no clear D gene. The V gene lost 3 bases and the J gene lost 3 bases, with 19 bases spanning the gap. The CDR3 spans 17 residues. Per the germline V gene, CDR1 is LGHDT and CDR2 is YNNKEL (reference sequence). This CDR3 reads CASSQEVLGRPTDTQYF. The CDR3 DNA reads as TGTGCCAGCAGCCAGGAAGTATTGGGCCGCCCTACAGATACGCAGTATTTT.

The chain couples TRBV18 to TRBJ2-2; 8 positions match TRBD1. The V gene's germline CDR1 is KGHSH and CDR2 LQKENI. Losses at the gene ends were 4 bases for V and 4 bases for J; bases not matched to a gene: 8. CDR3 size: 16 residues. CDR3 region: CASSRTQGASTGELFF. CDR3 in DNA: TGTGCCAGCTCACGGACCCAGGGGGCAAGCACCGGGGAGCTGTTTTTT.

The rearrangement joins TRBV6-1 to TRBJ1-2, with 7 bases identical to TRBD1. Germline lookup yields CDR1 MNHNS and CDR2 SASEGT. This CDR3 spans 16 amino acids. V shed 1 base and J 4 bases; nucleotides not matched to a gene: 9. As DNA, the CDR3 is TGTGCCAGCAGTGAAGACGGGACAGCATATTCCTATGGCTACACCTTC. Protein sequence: CASSEDGTAYSYGYTF.

The CDR3 protein is CAWSTGLNQPQHF. The CDR3, as DNA: TGTGCCTGGAGTACAGGGTTGAATCAGCCCCAGCATTTT. V and J are TRBV30 and TRBJ1-5; D possibly corresponds to TRBD1 (6 bases). The germline V gene encodes CDR1 GTSNPN and CDR2 SVGIG (reference sequence). The CDR3 is made up of 13 amino acids. Trimming cost V 2 bases and J 4 bases, with 9 bases left between them.

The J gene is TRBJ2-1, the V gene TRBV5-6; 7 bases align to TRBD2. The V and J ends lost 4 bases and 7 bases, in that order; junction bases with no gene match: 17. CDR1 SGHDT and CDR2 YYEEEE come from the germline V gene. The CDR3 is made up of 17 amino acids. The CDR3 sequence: CASSKPREGGEMNEQFF. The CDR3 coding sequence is TGTGCCAGCAGCAAACCCAGGGAGGGCGGGGAGATGAATGAGCAGTTCTTC.

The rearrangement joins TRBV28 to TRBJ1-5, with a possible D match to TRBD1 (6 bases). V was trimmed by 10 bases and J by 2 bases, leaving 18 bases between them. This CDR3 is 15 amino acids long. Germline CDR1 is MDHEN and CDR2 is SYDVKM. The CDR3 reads CATHAGGRGNQPQHF. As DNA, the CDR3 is TGTGCCACCCATGCGGGGGGCAGGGGCAATCAGCCCCAGCATTTT.